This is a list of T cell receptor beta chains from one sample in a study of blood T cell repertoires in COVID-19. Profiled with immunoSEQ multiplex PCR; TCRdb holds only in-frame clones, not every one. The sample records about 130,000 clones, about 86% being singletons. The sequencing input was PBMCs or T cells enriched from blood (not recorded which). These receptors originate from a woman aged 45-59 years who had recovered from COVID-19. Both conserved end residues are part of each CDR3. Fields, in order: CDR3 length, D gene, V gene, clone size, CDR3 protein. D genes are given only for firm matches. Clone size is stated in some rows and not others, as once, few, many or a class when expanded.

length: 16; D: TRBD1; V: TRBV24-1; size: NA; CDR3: CATSDTGQGASGELFF
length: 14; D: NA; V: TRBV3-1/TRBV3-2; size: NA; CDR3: CASSQDGGDYEQYF
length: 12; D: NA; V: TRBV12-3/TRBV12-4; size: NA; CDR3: CASSRESYEQYF
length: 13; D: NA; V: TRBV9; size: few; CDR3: CASSATGNTEAFF
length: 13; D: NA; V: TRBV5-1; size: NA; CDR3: CASSSDSPAEQYF
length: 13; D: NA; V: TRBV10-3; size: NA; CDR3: CAISYEVFYGYTF
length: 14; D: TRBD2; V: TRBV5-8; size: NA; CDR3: CASSAGLAGETQYF
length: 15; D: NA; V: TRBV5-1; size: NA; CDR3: CASSLLQGRGETQYF
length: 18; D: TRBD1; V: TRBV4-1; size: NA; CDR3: CASREARQGVSGANVLTF
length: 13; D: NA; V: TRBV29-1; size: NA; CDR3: CSVGGGRNSPLHF
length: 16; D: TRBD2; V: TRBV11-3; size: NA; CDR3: CASSQGTSGGFDEQYF
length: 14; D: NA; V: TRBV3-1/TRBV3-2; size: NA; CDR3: CASSQGQLNTEAFF
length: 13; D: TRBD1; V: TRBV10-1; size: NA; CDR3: CASSPGQGDEAFF
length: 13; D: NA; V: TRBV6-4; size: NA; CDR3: CASSDSPLGGYTF
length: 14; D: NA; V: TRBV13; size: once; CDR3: CASSLGSGADTQYF
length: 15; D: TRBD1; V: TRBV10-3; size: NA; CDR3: CAISEGTGGGQPQHF
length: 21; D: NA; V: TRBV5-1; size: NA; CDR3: CASSSRPREGLRGGGNSPLHF
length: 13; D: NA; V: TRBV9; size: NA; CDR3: CASSPRPGTEAFF
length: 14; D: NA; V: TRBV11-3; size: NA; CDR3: CASSFSGVHGELFF
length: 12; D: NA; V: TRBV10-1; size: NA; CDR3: CASSVSVDEQFF
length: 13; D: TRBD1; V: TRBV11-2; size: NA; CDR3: CASTRTGLTEAFF
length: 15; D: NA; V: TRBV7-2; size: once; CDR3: CASLMEGGNLGEQYF
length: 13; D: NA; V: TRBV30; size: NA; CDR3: CAWSVGNQETQYF
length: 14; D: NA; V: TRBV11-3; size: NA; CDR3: CASSPALGDYGYTF
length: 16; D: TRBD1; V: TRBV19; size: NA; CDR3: CASSLTGGGSNQPQHF
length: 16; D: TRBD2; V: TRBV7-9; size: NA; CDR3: CASSLTPRGVPYEQYF
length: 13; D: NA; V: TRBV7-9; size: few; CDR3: CASSLSRDTEAFF
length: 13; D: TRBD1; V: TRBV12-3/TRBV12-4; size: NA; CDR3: CASRGQGAGEQYF
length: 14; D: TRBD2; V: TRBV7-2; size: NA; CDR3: CASSLSGGGDTQYF
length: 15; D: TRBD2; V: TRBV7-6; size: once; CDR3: CASSPTSGGAHEQFF
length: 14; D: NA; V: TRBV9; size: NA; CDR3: CASSGPRGGYGYTF
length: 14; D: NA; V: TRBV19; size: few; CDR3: CASSTRQAASPLHF
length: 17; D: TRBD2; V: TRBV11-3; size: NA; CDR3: CASSLGDGLAEQETQYF
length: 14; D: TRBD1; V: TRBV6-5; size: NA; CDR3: CASKAPGQKSGYTF
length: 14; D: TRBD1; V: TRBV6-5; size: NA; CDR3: CASSYSGQGGGYTF
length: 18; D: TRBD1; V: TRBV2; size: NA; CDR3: CASSEALGRGLAKNIQYF
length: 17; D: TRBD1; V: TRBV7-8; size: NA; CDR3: CASRATGGWGSGNTIYF
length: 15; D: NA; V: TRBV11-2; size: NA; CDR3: CASSFSPLSADTQYF
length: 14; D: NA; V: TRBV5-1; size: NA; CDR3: CASSLGEGDTEAFF
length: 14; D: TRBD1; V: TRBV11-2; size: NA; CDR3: CASSEGGLADTQYF
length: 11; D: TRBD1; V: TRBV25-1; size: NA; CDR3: CASSATGGRDF
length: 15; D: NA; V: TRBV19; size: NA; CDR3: CATLPSGVANEKLFF
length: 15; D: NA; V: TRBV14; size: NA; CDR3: CASSQVSGYTGELFF
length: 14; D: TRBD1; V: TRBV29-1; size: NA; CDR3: CSEPGTGQGETQYF
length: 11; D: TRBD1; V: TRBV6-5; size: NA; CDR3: CASRDRGGYTF
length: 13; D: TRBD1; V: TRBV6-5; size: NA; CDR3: CASSKGAMGTQYF
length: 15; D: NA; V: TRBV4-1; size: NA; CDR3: CASSRSGFGDQPQHF
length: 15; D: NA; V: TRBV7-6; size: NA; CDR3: CASSLAQVPNTEAFF
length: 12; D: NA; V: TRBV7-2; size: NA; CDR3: CASSPPRETQYF
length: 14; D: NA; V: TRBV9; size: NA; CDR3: CASSVGEYNSPLHF
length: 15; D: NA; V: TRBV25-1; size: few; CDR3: CASSDTRRLTGELFF
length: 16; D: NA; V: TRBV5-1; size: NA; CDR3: CASSWWGQGEGNEQFF
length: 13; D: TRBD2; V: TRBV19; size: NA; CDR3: CAGSGGAPDTQYF
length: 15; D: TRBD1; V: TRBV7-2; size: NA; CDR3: CASSLATGQNQPQHF
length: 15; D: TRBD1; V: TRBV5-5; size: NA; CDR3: CASSLVVRGTYGYTF